This paragraph covers one T cell receptor beta chain sequence. An end of the junction differs from the germline gene, which may be a read error. CDR1 and CDR2 (germline): KGHSH, LQKENI. The CDR3 covers 12 residues. The data belong to a study of blood T cell repertoires in COVID-19. About the study: Specimens from acute and convalescent COVID-19 originated in the United States, Italy and Spain.

In the source study's methods: Researchers report that nucleated cell counts were estimated from reference gene primer amplification. This table comes from immunoSEQ multiplex PCR, and its TCRdb copy is limited to in-frame clones, with some not included. The D gene and trimming were derived from the DNA, and the V and J assignments and clone size from that table. The top ten hold about 8.8% of the sample, which has about 14,000 clones, roughly 72% seen once. This sequence originates from a man aged 65 to 79 with acute or convalescent COVID-19. The gene calls are TRBV18 and TRBJ2-7; TRBD2 is a possible D gene (5 bases). Sequencing was carried out using peripheral blood. CDR3 in amino acids: CASSPVRGEQYF. The DNA of the CDR3 is TGTGCAAGCTCACCAGTCCGGGGCGAGCAGTACTTC.